Below, 23 T cell receptor beta chains from the same sample are listed, as sequenced in a study of T cell changes during pregnancy in multiple sclerosis. TCRdb's table, derived via immunoSEQ multiplex PCR, lists solely in-frame clones and lacks some. The data contain about 34,000 clones, around 90% of them singletons. Sequencing used CD8+ T cells from peripheral blood mononuclear cells, obtained in the third trimester of pregnancy. Every receptor here comes from a female donor with multiple sclerosis, enrolled in a pregnancy study.

V is TRBV4-2 and J is TRBJ2-1; 8 bases fit TRBD2. The CDR3 spans 17 residues. J lost 6 bases, V lost 2 bases, and 12 bases had no gene match. Germline CDR1 reads LGHNA; CDR2 reads YNFKEQ. CDR3 protein: CASSQPEVAGSPNEQFF. The CDR3 DNA follows: TGTGCCAGCAGCCAACCTGAGGTAGCGGGGAGCCCCAATGAGCAGTTCTTC.

V and J are TRBV4-2 and TRBJ2-7, with a possible D match to TRBD2 (7 bases). Trimming removed 4 bases at V and 2 bases at J, with 18 bases between. Germline values: CDR1 LGHNA, CDR2 YNFKEQ. The CDR3 is 16 amino acids. CDR3 sequence reads: CASSLGGGAKTYEQYF. The CDR3 DNA follows: TGTGCCAGCAGCCTCGGAGGGGGGGCGAAGACCTACGAGCAGTACTTC.

The chain couples TRBV7-2 to TRBJ2-1; perhaps TRBD2 as D (5 bases). CDR3 length equals 12 residues. Trimming took 5 bases from V and 12 from J, leaving 14 bases between them. The germline V gene encodes CDR1 SGHTA and CDR2 FQGNSA. Written as DNA, the CDR3 is TGTGCCAGCAGCGCGCCGGGATTCGGGCAGTTCTTC. As protein: CASSAPGFGQFF.

The chain has TRBV9 and TRBJ1-1, with a tentative D call TRBD1 (5 bases). The V gene lost 2 bases and the J gene lost 1 base, with 21 bases spanning the gap. This CDR3 spans 18 amino acids. Germline CDR1 is SGDLS and CDR2 is YYNGEE. The CDR3 protein is CASSVDSRQAFSNTEAFF. The CDR3 DNA reads as TGTGCCAGCAGCGTTGACAGTCGCCAAGCCTTCTCGAACACTGAAGCTTTCTTT.

The chain joins TRBV29-1 to TRBJ2-4, with D tentatively TRBD1 (5 bases). CDR1 is SQVTM, CDR2 ANQGSEA, per germline. Trimming cost V 6 bases and J 0 bases, with 9 bases left between them. This CDR3 is built from 13 residues. The CDR3 DNA follows: TGCAGCGTCGAGACAGAAGCCAAAAACATTCAGTACTTC. Protein sequence: CSVETEAKNIQYF.

V gene TRBV21-1 combines with J gene TRBJ1-1; the DNA was not compared with TRBD1, the D call given in the table. TRBV21-1 is annotated as a pseudogene. The CDR3 covers 21 residues. The CDR3 reads CASSKALSLRDRGRLNTEAFF. The DNA of the CDR3 is TGTGCCAGCAGCAAAGCTCTATCACTCCGGGACAGGGGGCGATTGAACACTGAAGCTTTCTTT.

This clone was observed once. CDR3 DNA sequence: TGTGCCAGCAGCTCGAACCCCGGCGTGCGGGTGTACAATGAGCAGTTCTTC. Translated, it gives CASSSNPGVRVYNEQFF. This sequence joins TRBV7-2 and TRBJ2-1, with a tentative D call TRBD2 (5 bases). The CDR3 contains 17 residues. Trimming cost V 4 bases and J 4 bases, with 20 bases left between them. Germline V gives CDR1 SGHTA, CDR2 FQGNSA.

The J gene is TRBJ1-5, the V gene TRBV11-1, with D possibly TRBD1 on 6 matching bases. CDR3 length: 15 residues. CDR1 is SGHAT and CDR2 is FQDESV in the germline V gene (reference sequence). V lost 1 base to trimming and J lost 2 bases, with 9 bases between them. CDR3 DNA sequence: TGTGCCAGCAGCTTAGACAGACAGGGCAATCAGCCCCAGCATTTT. Translation gives CASSLDRQGNQPQHF.

The genes are TRBV4-1 and TRBJ2-2; D perhaps matches TRBD1 (5 bases). V lost 1 base to trimming and J lost 0 bases, with 21 bases between them. This CDR3 spans 20 amino acids. CDR1 is MGHRA and CDR2 is YSYEKL in the germline V gene. The CDR3 reads CASSQVVYRIIAPNTGELFF. DNA for the CDR3: TGCGCCAGCAGCCAAGTTGTGTACAGGATAATCGCCCCGAACACCGGGGAGCTGTTTTTT.

This clone was observed a handful of times. The V and J genes are TRBV5-6 and TRBJ1-5; perhaps TRBD1 as D (5 bases). With 1 base removed from V and 0 bases from J, the gap between germline ends came to 11 bases. This CDR3 has 16 residues. Germline CDR1 SGHDT, CDR2 YYEEEE. The CDR3 loop is CASSLTGSYSNQPQHF. The CDR3 DNA is TGTGCCAGCAGCTTGACAGGCAGCTATAGCAATCAGCCCCAGCATTTT.

V gene TRBV7-9 combines with J gene TRBJ2-7, with D perhaps TRBD1 (6 bases). CDR3 length equals 12 residues. Trimming stripped 5 bases from V and 3 bases from J, with 8 bases between. The germline gives CDR1 SEHNR, CDR2 FQNEAQ (reference sequence). The CDR3, as DNA: TGTGCCAGCAGCCAAGGGGGCTACGAGCAGTACTTC. This gives the protein CASSQGGYEQYF. Full variable domain (remainder filled in from reference TRBV7-9 and TRBJ2-7): DTGVSQNPRHKITKRGQNVTFRCDPISEHNRLYWYRQTLGQGPEFLTYFQNEAQLEKSRLLSDRFSAERPKGSFSTLEIQRTEQGDSAMYLCASSQGGYEQYFGPGTRLTVT.

The sample holds a few counts of this clone. This rearrangement joins TRBV4-1 to TRBJ1-6; perhaps TRBD1 as D (5 bases). V was clipped by 5 bases and J by 0 bases, with 14 bases between them. Per the germline V gene, CDR1 is MGHRA and CDR2 is YSYEKL. The CDR3 has 17 residues. CDR3 DNA sequence: TGCGCCAGCAGCAAGGTTGGGGGGACCTCCTATAATTCACCCCTCCACTTT. Translated: CASSKVGGTSYNSPLHF.

V usage is TRBV7-2 and J usage is TRBJ2-7; 8 positions agree with TRBD2. V lost 3 bases, J lost 3 bases, and 16 bases stayed unmatched. Per germline, CDR1 SGHTA and CDR2 FQGNSA. This CDR3 region has 18 residues. In DNA form, the CDR3 reads TGTGCCAGCAGCTTGCGACTAGCGAACACAAGAATAAACTACGAGCAGTACTTC. This encodes CASSLRLANTRINYEQYF.

The chain recombines TRBV7-3 with TRBJ1-1; 7 bases align to TRBD1. This CDR3 spans 16 amino acids. CDR1 SGHTA and CDR2 FQGTGA come from the germline V gene. Trimming took 2 bases from V and 0 from J; bases not matched to a gene: 6. CDR3 protein: CASSLLAGGMNTEAFF. As DNA, the CDR3 is TGTGCCAGCAGCTTACTGGCAGGGGGGATGAACACTGAAGCTTTCTTT.

The V gene is TRBV5-4, the J gene TRBJ2-4; D might be TRBD1 (6 bases). Germline V gene sequence: CDR1 SGHNT, CDR2 YYREEE (reference sequence). Trimming stripped 2 bases from V and 8 bases from J, with 11 bases between. The CDR3 totals 13 residues. CDR3 in DNA: TGTGCCAGCAGCTTTAAGGGGGTGGACATTCAGTACTTC. This gives the protein CASSFKGVDIQYF.

The chain uses TRBV12-2 and TRBJ2-7; the DNA was not compared with TRBD1, the D call given in the table. TRBV12-2 is noted as a pseudogene. CDR3 length equals 19 residues. CDR3 loop: CASRLFFCTTGHSLYEQYF. The CDR3, as DNA: TGTGCAAGTCGCCTTTTTTTTTGTACCACGGGACACTCCCTCTACGAGCAGTACTTC.

The J gene is TRBJ2-5, the V gene TRBV13, with a weak D call TRBD1 (5 bases). The V end lost 5 bases, the J end lost 0 bases, and 10 bases lay between the germline ends. CDR3 length equals 14 residues. Germline CDR1 PRHDT, CDR2 FYEKMQ (reference sequence). The CDR3, as DNA: TGTGCCAGCAGCATACAGGTGTACCAAGAGACCCAGTACTTC. Amino acid sequence: CASSIQVYQETQYF.

The V call is TRBV11-1, the J call TRBJ2-1; 15 bases fit TRBD2. CDR1 and CDR2 (germline): SGHAT, FQDESV (reference sequence). The CDR3 runs to 16 residues. V shed 5 bases, J shed 8 bases, and the junction held 7 bases outside the gene matches. The CDR3 loop is CASSPRTSGGADEQFF. CDR3 DNA: TGTGCCAGCAGCCCCCGGACTAGCGGGGGGGCCGATGAGCAGTTCTTC. Together with reference TRBV11-1 and TRBJ2-1, the CDR3 gives the full variable domain: EAEVAQSPRYKITEKSQAVAFWCDPISGHATLYWYRQILGQGPELLVQFQDESVVDDSQLPKDRFSAERLKGVDSTLKIQPAELGDSAMYLCASSPRTSGGADEQFFGPGTRLTVL.

The CDR3 DNA reads TGTGCCAGCAGCTTAAGCCAACAAGCTTTCTTT. Protein product: CASSLSQQAFF. J is TRBJ1-1 and V is TRBV11-2; D unresolved. CDR1 SGHAT and CDR2 FQNNGV come from the germline V gene. The germline V and J ends were trimmed by 2 bases and 9 bases, with 7 bases remaining between them. The CDR3 length is 11 residues.

The V and J genes are TRBV7-2 and TRBJ2-5; 7 bases agree with TRBD2. CDR3 length: 13 residues. Trimming took 4 bases from V and 5 from J; bases not matched to a gene: 4. Per germline, CDR1 SGHTA and CDR2 FQGNSA. CDR3 nucleotides: TGTGCCAGCAGCTCCGGGGGGTCCGAGACCCAGTACTTC. Its protein product is CASSSGGSETQYF.

The chain combines TRBV19 with TRBJ1-2, with 8 bases identical to TRBD1. CDR3 length: 16 amino acids. Germline V CDR1 and CDR2: LNHDA, SQIVND (reference sequence). The V segment lost 3 bases and the J segment 7 bases; nucleotides outside the gene matches: 13. The CDR3 DNA is TGTGCCAGTAGTATTTTTGGCCCCTCCAGGGGGCTTGGCTACACCTTC. Protein: CASSIFGPSRGLGYTF.

This chain joins TRBV5-4 and TRBJ1-2, with D possibly matching TRBD1 (6 bases). Germline values: CDR1 SGHNT, CDR2 YYREEE (reference sequence). V gave up 3 bases and J gave up 6 bases, with 15 bases separating them. The CDR3 runs to 14 residues. CDR3 nucleotide sequence: TGTGCCAGCAGCTCCTCGGGGGGCGTAGATGGCTACACCTTC. It is translated as CASSSSGGVDGYTF.

This sequence joins TRBV7-8 and TRBJ2-7; D might be TRBD2 (6 bases). The V gene's germline CDR1 is SGHVS and CDR2 FQNEAQ. V was cut by 4 bases and J by 2 bases, with 15 bases left in between. This CDR3 is 15 amino acids long. The CDR3 spells CASSSWREGTYEQYF. The CDR3 bases are TGTGCCAGCAGCTCCTGGAGGGAAGGGACCTACGAGCAGTACTTC.